Below, 20 T cell receptor beta chains from the same sample are listed, as sequenced in a study of shared clonotypes between healthy human individuals. The assay was immunoSEQ multiplex PCR, and TCRdb's table has in-frame clones only and misses some. The sample carries roughly 300,000 clones, about 70% recorded once. The sequenced material came from memory CD4+ T cells sorted from blood. The subset: CD45RA-negative fraction. The receptors were gathered from a man aged 25 to 45 in good health.

This rearrangement joins TRBV5-5 to TRBJ2-3; TRBD2 agrees at 7 bases. The CDR3 has 16 amino acids. CDR1 is SGHKS, CDR2 YYEKEE, per germline (reference sequence). Trimming took 5 bases from V and 2 from J; bases not matched to a gene: 11. The CDR3 DNA follows: TGTGCCAGCAGAAAAACTGGACTAGATCCCACAGATACGCAGTATTTT. Translated, it gives CASRKTGLDPTDTQYF.

This clone was recorded many times. This chain joins TRBV13 and TRBJ1-4; D not resolved. CDR1 and CDR2 (germline): PRHDT, FYEKMQ (reference sequence). The ends were cut back, 6 bases at V and 1 base at J, with 21 bases in the middle. CDR3 length equals 18 residues. The CDR3 sequence is CASRYSAIKWETNEKLFF. The CDR3 coding sequence is TGTGCCAGCAGATATAGCGCAATCAAGTGGGAAACTAATGAAAAACTGTTTTTT.

The rearrangement joins TRBV4-3 to TRBJ2-2; maybe TRBD1 (5 bases). The CDR3 consists of 16 residues. V dropped 2 bases and J dropped 6 bases, with 16 bases sitting between them. Looked up from germline, CDR1 is LGHNA and CDR2 is YSLEER. CDR3 in DNA: TGCGCCAGCAGCCAAACAGGACGGGCTGGCGCCGGGGAGCTGTTTTTT. Protein: CASSQTGRAGAGELFF.

This chain uses TRBV2 with TRBJ2-7; TRBD2 is a possible D gene (6 bases). Per the germline V gene, CDR1 is SNHLY and CDR2 is FYNNEI. The germline V and J ends were trimmed by 10 bases and 6 bases, with 16 bases remaining between them. CDR3 size: 12 residues. CDR3 loop: CAIHRDLAEQYF. The CDR3 nucleotides are TGTGCCATTCACCGGGACTTGGCCGAGCAGTACTTC.

The DNA for the CDR3 is TGTGCCATCAGCAAGACAGGCGAAGAGACCCAGTACTTC. It yields the protein CAISKTGEETQYF. V usage is TRBV10-3 and J usage is TRBJ2-5; D may be TRBD1 (6 bases). CDR1 is ENHRY, CDR2 SYGVKD, per germline. The CDR3 totals 13 residues. The germline V and J ends were trimmed by 6 bases and 3 bases, with 11 bases remaining between them.

This clone has a count of ten or more. The chain combines TRBV19 with TRBJ1-1; D not certain. The CDR3 is made up of 14 amino acids. Germline values: CDR1 LNHDA, CDR2 SQIVND (reference sequence). The V end lost 5 bases, the J end lost 8 bases, and 18 bases lay between the germline ends. The CDR3 DNA follows: TGTGCCAGTAGTCTCTTTACAGCGACGAGAGAAGCTTTCTTT. This codes for CASSLFTATREAFF.

This clone was observed a handful of times. The V and J genes are TRBV30 and TRBJ1-4; 7 positions agree with TRBD1. V lost 3 bases, J lost 5 bases, and 12 bases stayed unmatched. The CDR3 extends over 16 amino acids. The V gene's germline CDR1 is GTSNPN and CDR2 SVGIG (reference sequence). In DNA, the CDR3 is TGTGCCTGGAGCCGATATTCCGGGACAGTGAATGAAAAACTGTTTTTT. It specifies CAWSRYSGTVNEKLFF.

The rearrangement links TRBV10-3 to TRBJ2-5; TRBD1 might be the D (5 bases). V was cut by 1 base and J by 5 bases, with 8 bases left in between. The CDR3 length is 13 residues. CDR1 and CDR2 from the germline V gene are ENHRY and SYGVKD. CDR3 sequence: CAISELRGETQYF. The CDR3 nucleotides are TGTGCCATCAGTGAGTTAAGGGGCGAGACCCAGTACTTC.

The chain recombines TRBV5-5 with TRBJ2-3; 8 bases line up with TRBD2. Germline V gives CDR1 SGHKS, CDR2 YYEKEE (reference sequence). J was trimmed by 1 base and V by 4 bases; bases with no gene match: 11. The CDR3 is 17 residues long. CDR3 loop: CASSPGRGLRGTDTQYF. CDR3 bases: TGTGCCAGCAGCCCCGGGAGGGGGTTGAGAGGCACAGATACGCAGTATTTT.

The CDR3 loop is CASSRQTGGSQPQHF. The CDR3 DNA reads TGTGCCAGCAGTCGACAGACAGGGGGCAGTCAGCCCCAGCATTTT. The chain links TRBV28 to TRBJ1-5; TRBD1 matches at 10 bases. The length of the CDR3 is 15 residues. V lost 5 bases and J lost 6; bases outside the gene matches: 7. The germline V gene has CDR1 MDHEN and CDR2 SYDVKM.

Only a few counts were recorded for this clone. The rearrangement joins TRBV5-1 to TRBJ2-1; D is unresolved. CDR1 SGHRS and CDR2 YFSETQ come from the germline V gene. The CDR3 consists of 15 residues. Deletions cut 0 bases from V and 3 bases from J, with 10 bases between. For the CDR3, the DNA is TGCGCCAGCAGCTTGGACCTTGCTGGCTACAATGAGCAGTTCTTC. Translation gives CASSLDLAGYNEQFF.

The CDR3 protein is CASSPSGTPYEQYF. The CDR3 DNA follows: TGTGCCAGCAGCCCCTCCGGGACACCCTACGAGCAGTACTTC. V is TRBV9 and J is TRBJ2-7; D is possibly TRBD1 (6 bases). Germline loops: CDR1 SGDLS, CDR2 YYNGEE. V gave up 4 bases and J gave up 2 bases, with 13 bases separating them. This CDR3 region has 14 residues.

The V call is TRBV4-1, the J call TRBJ1-1; weak D call: TRBD1 (6 bases). Germline CDR1 and CDR2: MGHRA and YSYEKL. The CDR3 is made up of 15 amino acids. Trimming cost V 4 bases and J 2 bases, with 14 bases left between them. Here the CDR3 reads CASSPQQGFNTEAFF. In DNA form, the CDR3 reads TGCGCCAGCAGCCCTCAACAGGGTTTCAACACTGAAGCTTTCTTT.

This sequence joins TRBV28 and TRBJ1-5; D perhaps matches TRBD1 (5 bases). With 6 bases removed from V and 0 bases from J, the gap between germline ends came to 18 bases. Germline V CDR1 and CDR2: MDHEN, SYDVKM. The CDR3 consists of 17 residues. Here the CDR3 DNA reads TGTGCCAGCAGCCTCATATCGGGGGACTATAGCAATCAGCCCCAGCATTTT. This translates into CASSLISGDYSNQPQHF.

This chain connects TRBV28 to TRBJ2-5; 8 bases are shared with TRBD1. With 5 bases clipped from V and 3 bases from J, the junction kept 8 bases outside the gene matches. The germline gives CDR1 MDHEN, CDR2 SYDVKM. The CDR3 has 15 amino acids. The CDR3: CASSVQGAKEETQYF. The CDR3 DNA reads as TGTGCCAGCAGTGTGCAGGGGGCAAAGGAAGAGACCCAGTACTTC.

The chain carries TRBV15 and TRBJ2-1, with a tentative D call TRBD1 (5 bases). This CDR3 has 17 residues. Between the trimmed V and J ends, which lost 0 bases and 4 bases, there was a span of 16 bases. Per the germline V gene, CDR1 is LNHNV and CDR2 is YYDKDF (reference sequence). CDR3 nucleotide sequence: TGTGCCACCAGCAGAGATCCCCCAGGGTCCGGTTACAATGAGCAGTTCTTC. The encoded protein is CATSRDPPGSGYNEQFF.

J is TRBJ1-1 and V is TRBV5-1; D gene uncertain. The germline V gene encodes CDR1 SGHRS and CDR2 YFSETQ. Trimming stripped 5 bases from V and 1 base from J, with 15 bases between. The CDR3 runs to 15 residues. The CDR3 region has the DNA TGCGCCAGCAGGTCAAACGCGGTGGGGAACACTGAAGCTTTCTTT. Translating it yields CASRSNAVGNTEAFF. Full variable domain (remainder filled in from reference TRBV5-1 and TRBJ1-1): KAGVTQTPRYLIKTRGQQVTLSCSPISGHRSVSWYQQTPGQGLQFLFEYFSETQRNKGNFPGRFSGRQFSNSRSEMNVSTLELGDSALYLCASRSNAVGNTEAFFGQGTRLTVV.

This clone came up many times. The rearrangement uses TRBV25-1 and TRBJ2-2; D gene uncertain. V shed 1 base and J shed 4 bases, with 10 bases lying between them. CDR1 MGHDK and CDR2 SYGVNS come from the germline V gene. The CDR3 consists of 15 residues. CDR3 residues: CASSEWGGPTGELFF. In DNA, the CDR3 is TGTGCCAGCAGTGAATGGGGTGGACCCACCGGGGAGCTGTTTTTT.

The CDR3, as DNA: TGTGCCAGCAGAAGACAGGGGGCTGGCTATGGCTACACCTTC. Encoded protein: CASRRQGAGYGYTF. The chain joins TRBV27 to TRBJ1-2; TRBD1 matches at 10 bases. V lost 6 bases, J lost 4 bases, and 5 bases stayed unmatched. Looked up from germline, CDR1 is MNHEY and CDR2 is SMNVEV (reference sequence). The CDR3 sequence is 14 residues long.

The chain links TRBV5-1 to TRBJ2-1, with D possibly TRBD1 on 5 matching bases. Germline CDR1 is SGHRS and CDR2 is YFSETQ. CDR3 length: 15 residues. The ends were cut back, 0 bases at V and 7 bases at J, with 14 bases in the middle. The DNA of the CDR3 is TGCGCCAGCAGCTTGGTACAGGTCTCTCGGAATGAGCAGTTCTTC. It encodes CASSLVQVSRNEQFF.